The rows below give T cell receptor beta chains drawn from one sample of a study of cytomegalovirus exposure and HLA in healthy donors. TCRdb keeps only in-frame clones here, not all; method: immunoSEQ multiplex PCR. The sample holds around 140,000 clones, about 75% seen once. Material: PBMCs. The receptors here all came from a man in his thirties or forties in good health and CMV-seronegative. The CDR3 runs from the conserved cysteine through the conserved F or W. D genes are given only for firm matches. Rows may omit the clone size; those that give it use once, few, many or a size class.

D	size	J	V	CDR3	DNA
TRBD1	.	TRBJ1-3	TRBV28	CASGTVLSGNTIYF	TGTGCCAGCGGGACAGTTCTCTCTGGAAACACCATATATTTT
.	.	TRBJ2-7	TRBV30	CAWSVWGRGSYEQYF	TGTGCCTGGAGCGTTTGGGGCAGGGGATCCTACGAGCAGTACTTC
TRBD2	few	TRBJ2-1	TRBV6-4	CASSAAPGLAGNEQFF	TGTGCCAGCAGTGCCGCCCCGGGACTAGCGGGGAATGAGCAGTTCTTC
TRBD2	.	TRBJ2-3	TRBV11-2	CASSRTSSPTDTQYF	TGTGCCAGCAGCAGGACTAGCAGCCCCACAGATACGCAGTATTTT
.	.	TRBJ2-6	TRBV2	CASSPLSGANVLTF	TGTGCCAGCAGCCCTCTCTCTGGGGCCAACGTCCTGACTTTC
TRBD2	.	TRBJ2-3	TRBV11-2	CASSLDPGEGGRQQYF	TGTGCCAGCAGCTTAGATCCGGGGGAGGGCGGGCGTCAGCAGTATTTT
.	.	TRBJ1-1	TRBV28	CASSLQQGIMNTEAFF	TGTGCCAGCAGTTTACAGCAGGGAATCATGAACACTGAAGCTTTCTTT
TRBD2	.	TRBJ2-5	TRBV5-6	CASTDHLGAGAWETQYF	TGTGCCAGCACCGACCATTTAGGTGCGGGAGCGTGGGAGACCCAGTACTTC
.	.	TRBJ1-2	TRBV19	CASISGYGYTF	TGTGCCAGTATCTCAGGCTATGGCTACACCTTC
.	once	TRBJ1-1	TRBV19	CASSIGPGNTEAFF	TGTGCCAGTAGTATAGGTCCCGGGAACACTGAAGCTTTCTTT
.	.	TRBJ2-7	TRBV5-4	CASSFFAGNGYEQYF	TGTGCCAGCAGCTTTTTCGCGGGAAACGGCTACGAGCAGTACTTC
.	.	TRBJ2-1	TRBV15	CATSGLAVWSDEQFF	TGTGCCACCAGCGGGTTAGCGGTTTGGAGCGATGAGCAGTTCTTC
TRBD2	.	TRBJ2-2	TRBV5-1	CASRPRTSPNTGELFF	TGCGCCAGCAGGCCTCGGACTAGCCCGAACACCGGGGAGCTGTTTTTT
TRBD2	.	TRBJ2-5	TRBV28	CASNFPGTSEAETQYF	TGTGCCAGCAATTTCCCCGGGACTAGCGAGGCGGAGACCCAGTACTTC
.	.	TRBJ1-2	TRBV5-5	CASSLDRANGYTF	TGTGCCAGCAGCTTGGACAGGGCGAATGGCTACACCTTC
.	.	TRBJ1-2	TRBV27	CASSPHGAGYTF	TGTGCCAGCAGCCCCCACGGTGCTGGCTACACCTTC
.	.	TRBJ1-1	TRBV7-9	CASSSPAPHQNTEAFF	TGTGCCAGCAGCTCCCCTGCCCCACATCAGAACACTGAAGCTTTCTTT
.	few	TRBJ2-1	TRBV7-9	CASSPPQQGRDEQFF	TGTGCCAGCAGCCCCCCCCAGCAGGGCCGGGATGAGCAGTTCTTC
TRBD1	.	TRBJ2-3	TRBV29-1	CSVAGTGYTDTQYF	TGCAGCGTCGCCGGGACAGGGTACACAGATACGCAGTATTTT
TRBD1	once	TRBJ1-5	TRBV28	CASSFISGRDRGDQPQHF	TGTGCCAGCAGTTTTATCTCGGGGCGGGACAGGGGAGATCAGCCCCAGCATTTT
.	.	TRBJ1-1	TRBV5-1	CASSLVGGDTEAFF	TGCGCCAGCAGCCTGGTGGGGGGGGACACTGAAGCTTTCTTT
.	few	TRBJ1-3	TRBV5-6	CASSLWGAGNTIYF	TGTGCCAGCAGCCTCTGGGGGGCTGGAAACACCATATATTTT
.	.	TRBJ2-1	TRBV30	CASSRSSSYNEQFF	TGTGCCAGCTCTAGGTCCAGCTCCTACAATGAGCAGTTCTTC